Following are 23 T cell receptor beta chains from one sample sequenced in a study of cytomegalovirus exposure and HLA in healthy donors. Primers included in the PCR were 60 Vbeta and 13 Jbeta primers. Assay: immunoSEQ multiplex PCR; the TCRdb copy retains only in-frame clones and omits some. The data hold about 170,000 clones, with around three quarters observed a single time. Sequencing was performed on PBMCs. These receptors were collected from a woman aged 30 to 39 in good health and CMV-seropositive.

This chain joins TRBV29-1 and TRBJ1-2; 9 bases are shared with TRBD1. From germline, CDR1 is SQVTM and CDR2 ANQGSEA. CDR3 size: 13 residues. J was trimmed by 7 bases and V by 5 bases; bases with no gene match: 8. The CDR3 region has the DNA TGCAGCGTTCCAGGACAGGGGATCTCTGGCTACACCTTC. Protein: CSVPGQGISGYTF.

This rearrangement joins TRBV4-3 to TRBJ1-2; TRBD1 matches at 9 bases. This CDR3 has 14 residues. Looked up from germline, CDR1 is LGHNA and CDR2 is YSLEER. V lost 5 bases to trimming and J lost 6 bases; unmatched junction nucleotides: 7. The CDR3 loop is CASSSGQGVDGYTF. The CDR3 DNA is TGCGCCAGCAGCTCGGGACAGGGCGTCGATGGCTACACCTTC.

The rearrangement links TRBV5-4 to TRBJ2-3; 12 bases are shared with TRBD2. Germline V gene lookup returns CDR1 SGHNT and CDR2 YYREEE (reference sequence). The CDR3 covers 18 residues. The V gene end was trimmed by 2 bases and the J gene end by 4 bases; junction bases not matched to a gene: 11. CDR3 bases: TGTGCCAGCAGCTTTTTTCCTAGCGGGAGGGCCCGGGCAGATACGCAGTATTTT. Translation gives CASSFFPSGRARADTQYF. Full variable domain (rest looked up from reference TRBV5-4 and TRBJ2-3): ETGVTQSPTHLIKTRGQQVTLRCSSQSGHNTVSWYQQALGQGPQFIFQYYREEENGRGNFPPRFSGLQFPNYSSELNVNALELDDSALYLCASSFFPSGRARADTQYFGPGTRLTVL.

This clone was seen a handful of times. The chain has TRBV5-1 and TRBJ2-1, with 9 bases that match TRBD2. CDR3 size: 16 residues. The germline V gene encodes CDR1 SGHRS and CDR2 YFSETQ. The V segment lost 0 bases and the J segment 4 bases; nucleotides outside the gene matches: 5. The CDR3 region is CASSLDKAGGYNEQFF. For the CDR3, the DNA is TGCGCCAGCAGCTTGGATAAGGCGGGAGGGTACAATGAGCAGTTCTTC.

This clone has just a few counts. The chain employs TRBV5-1 and TRBJ1-2, with 12 nucleotides matching TRBD1. CDR1 and CDR2 from the germline V gene are SGHRS and YFSETQ. The CDR3 is made up of 15 amino acids. V dropped 3 bases and J dropped 4; count of bases not matched to a gene: 4. Here the CDR3 DNA reads TGCGCCAGCAGCTGGGGACAGGGGGCAGGCTATGGCTACACCTTC. Its protein is CASSWGQGAGYGYTF.

The chain links TRBV7-2 to TRBJ2-5; D ambiguous. The end of the DNA aligns better with TRBJ2-7, so the J call may be wrong. Germline CDR1 and CDR2: SGHTA and FQGNSA. The length of the CDR3 is 11 residues. The DNA for the CDR3 is TGTGCCAGCAGCTCCGTCTACGAGCAGTACTTC. Its protein is CASSSVYEQYF.

The gene calls are TRBV7-2 and TRBJ2-1; 8 positions agree with TRBD2. The CDR3 extends over 16 amino acids. CDR1 SGHTA and CDR2 FQGNSA come from the germline V gene. V shed 0 bases and J 4 bases; nucleotides not matched to a gene: 5. CDR3 protein: CASSLARGGTYNEQFF. The CDR3 coding sequence is TGTGCCAGCAGCTTAGCCCGGGGGGGAACTTACAATGAGCAGTTCTTC.

The chain couples TRBV5-1 to TRBJ1-3; 7 bases fit TRBD1. The CDR3 is made up of 14 amino acids. Germline V gene lookup returns CDR1 SGHRS and CDR2 YFSETQ. With 4 bases clipped from V and 4 bases from J, the junction kept 5 bases outside the gene matches. CDR3 nucleotide sequence: TGCGCCAGCAGCCTGCGGGACAGAGGAAACACCATATATTTT. Amino acid sequence: CASSLRDRGNTIYF. The whole variable domain, filled in from reference TRBV5-1 and TRBJ1-3, reads KAGVTQTPRYLIKTRGQQVTLSCSPISGHRSVSWYQQTPGQGLQFLFEYFSETQRNKGNFPGRFSGRQFSNSRSEMNVSTLELGDSALYLCASSLRDRGNTIYFGEGSWLTVV.

The chain employs TRBV9 and TRBJ1-3, with a possible D match to TRBD1 (5 bases). The V and J ends lost 4 bases and 8 bases respectively, with 16 bases between them. CDR1 is SGDLS, CDR2 YYNGEE, per germline. The CDR3 covers 14 residues. The CDR3 nucleotides are TGTGCCAGCAGCCTGGACGGGGGTTGGGACACCATATATTTT. It encodes CASSLDGGWDTIYF.

The chain employs TRBV27 and TRBJ2-5; 8 bases map to TRBD2. V was pared by 4 bases and J by 7 bases, with 14 bases of the junction left unmatched. The germline gives CDR1 MNHEY, CDR2 SMNVEV (reference sequence). The CDR3 totals 16 residues. The CDR3 DNA follows: TGTGCCAGCAGTTACATTGCGGGGGGCTACGGCGGGACCCAGTACTTC. The encoded protein is CASSYIAGGYGGTQYF.

The chain links TRBV10-3 to TRBJ1-2, with 10 bases identical to TRBD1. This CDR3 region has 15 residues. V was clipped by 6 bases and J by 4 bases; unmatched bases: 8. The germline V gene encodes CDR1 ENHRY and CDR2 SYGVKD. CDR3 sequence: CAISTGTGVGYGYTF. The CDR3 DNA reads as TGTGCCATCAGCACCGGGACAGGGGTCGGCTATGGCTACACCTTC.

This chain uses TRBV12-5 with TRBJ2-5, with TRBD1 matching over 8 bases. Matching the DNA end better, TRBJ2-7 makes the J call doubtful. The CDR3 has 15 amino acids. Germline CDR1 reads LGHNT; CDR2 reads FRNRAP. The DNA for the CDR3 is TGTGCTAGTGGTCTAGGGCAGGGGGCCACCTACGAGCAGTACTTC. Residues: CASGLGQGATYEQYF.

The J gene is TRBJ2-7, the V gene TRBV25-1, with D perhaps matching TRBD1 (5 bases). Germline CDR1 reads MGHDK; CDR2 reads SYGVNS. With 3 bases removed from V and 2 bases from J, the gap between germline ends came to 11 bases. The CDR3 loop spans 14 amino acids. The CDR3, as DNA: TGTGCCAGCAGTGAGTGGGGCAGGACCTACGAGCAGTACTTC. Encoded protein: CASSEWGRTYEQYF.

This rearrangement joins TRBV9 to TRBJ2-1; 7 bases align to TRBD1. CDR3 length: 15 amino acids. Losses at the gene ends were 4 bases for V and 7 bases for J; bases not matched to a gene: 11. Germline V gene sequence: CDR1 SGDLS, CDR2 YYNGEE. The chain's CDR3 is CASSLGQSLWNEQFF. The DNA for the CDR3 is TGTGCCAGCAGCTTGGGACAGTCGTTGTGGAATGAGCAGTTCTTC.

This chain joins TRBV4-2 and TRBJ1-1; D gene unclear. V lost 0 bases and J lost 0, with 17 bases in between. This CDR3 has 18 amino acids. Germline assignment: CDR1 LGHNA and CDR2 YNFKEQ. This CDR3 is CASSQDMQALYMNTEAFF. CDR3 DNA: TGTGCCAGCAGCCAAGATATGCAGGCCCTGTACATGAACACTGAAGCTTTCTTT.

The table lists this clone with a few counts. The J gene is TRBJ2-7, the V gene TRBV7-8; 13 nucleotides line up with TRBD2. The CDR3 is made up of 15 amino acids. V lost 5 bases and J lost 3; bases outside the gene matches: 4. The germline gives CDR1 SGHVS, CDR2 FQNEAQ. CDR3 bases: TGTGCCAGCAGCCAGGGACTAGCGGGACTCTACGAGCAGTACTTC. It codes for CASSQGLAGLYEQYF.

This chain uses TRBV11-2 with TRBJ2-4, with D maybe TRBD1 (5 bases). The CDR3 loop spans 16 amino acids. Trimming cost V 5 bases and J 7 bases, with 21 bases left between them. The germline V gene encodes CDR1 SGHAT and CDR2 FQNNGV. CDR3 in DNA: TGTGCCAGCAGCAAGAGTAGTATTCAGGGTCGGAACATTCAGTACTTC. It encodes CASSKSSIQGRNIQYF.

The chain recombines TRBV5-1 with TRBJ2-1; D may be TRBD1 (6 bases). Germline-derived CDR1 and CDR2 are SGHRS and YFSETQ. The V gene lost 0 bases and the J gene lost 9 bases, with 10 bases spanning the gap. This CDR3 is built from 13 residues. CDR3 sequence reads: CASSLDRVAEQFF. In DNA form, the CDR3 reads TGCGCCAGCAGCTTGGACAGGGTAGCTGAGCAGTTCTTC.

This clone was detected only a few times. The CDR3 nucleotides read TGTGCCAGCAGCCTCCCCCCCCCTCTCTCCTACGAGCAGTACTTC. This gives the protein CASSLPPPLSYEQYF. The chain joins TRBV7-2 to TRBJ2-7, with D uncertain. CDR3 length: 15 residues. Germline CDR1 is SGHTA and CDR2 is FQGNSA. The germline V and J ends were trimmed by 5 bases and 0 bases, with 14 bases remaining between them.

V is TRBV6-5 and J is TRBJ1-5; perhaps TRBD1 as D (6 bases). CDR3 length equals 13 residues. V shed 2 bases and J shed 8 bases, with 10 bases lying between them. The germline V gene has CDR1 MNHEY and CDR2 SVGAGI. CDR3 protein: CASSYQGMEPQHF. The CDR3 nucleotides read TGTGCCAGCAGTTACCAGGGGATGGAGCCCCAGCATTTT.

The chain has TRBV9 and TRBJ2-1; 12 nucleotides line up with TRBD2. Germline values: CDR1 SGDLS, CDR2 YYNGEE. CDR3 size: 17 residues. V lost 4 bases and J lost 4; bases outside the gene matches: 9. The DNA for the CDR3 is TGTGCCAGCAGCCCAACCGGACTAGCGGGGAAATACAATGAGCAGTTCTTC. This encodes CASSPTGLAGKYNEQFF. Full variable domain (rest looked up from reference TRBV9 and TRBJ2-1): DSGVTQTPKHLITATGQRVTLRCSPRSGDLSVYWYQQSLDQGLQFLIQYYNGEERAKGNILERFSAQQFPDLHSELNLSSLELGDSALYFCASSPTGLAGKYNEQFFGPGTRLTVL.

The V gene is TRBV4-3, the J gene TRBJ2-7; TRBD2 matches 9 bases. The length of the CDR3 is 17 residues. Germline V gives CDR1 LGHNA, CDR2 YSLEER. V lost 0 bases and J lost 5; bases outside the gene matches: 11. For the CDR3, the DNA is TGCGCCAGCAGCCAAGATTCAAACCTAGCGGGAAAGAACGAGCAGTACTTC. It encodes CASSQDSNLAGKNEQYF.

This sequence joins TRBV28 and TRBJ1-2, with TRBD1 matching 7 bases. CDR1 and CDR2 from the germline V gene are MDHEN and SYDVKM. V dropped 5 bases and J dropped 8; count of bases not matched to a gene: 8. The CDR3 extends over 13 amino acids. As DNA, the CDR3 is TGTGCCAGCAGTCCTAACAGGGGTGACGGCTACACCTTC. Its translation: CASSPNRGDGYTF.